This TCR beta chain came from a study of early T cells in non-severe SARS-CoV-2 infection. Study details: Sequencing was performed on bulk RNA from unsorted whole blood, leaving chains unpaired. Whole-study findings and limits: Database matching using VDJdb favored anti-spike CD8 responses, with private and CD4 specificities left missing.

This clonotype was observed a handful of times. Its target is not known. Individual cDNA molecules were tagged with unique molecular identifiers. From the 5' RACE reads, TCRdb called clonotypes with MiXCR, one entry per CDR3 protein. The sample contains some 63,000 distinct CDR3 sequences, around 13% of which appear only once. Trimming took 3 bases from V and 2 from J; bases not matched to a gene: 2. In germline, CDR1 is MNHEY, CDR2 SMNVEV (reference sequence). The CDR3 contains 14 residues. The TCR was taken from an adult who was a healthcare worker with PCR-confirmed SARS-CoV-2 infection or an uninfected control (not recorded which). The sequencing input was whole blood. The rearrangement uses TRBV27 and TRBJ1-2; 8 bases line up with TRBD1. DNA of the CDR3: TGTGCCAGCAGTTTCGGGACAGGCAACTATGGCTACACCTTC. Amino acid sequence: CASSFGTGNYGYTF.